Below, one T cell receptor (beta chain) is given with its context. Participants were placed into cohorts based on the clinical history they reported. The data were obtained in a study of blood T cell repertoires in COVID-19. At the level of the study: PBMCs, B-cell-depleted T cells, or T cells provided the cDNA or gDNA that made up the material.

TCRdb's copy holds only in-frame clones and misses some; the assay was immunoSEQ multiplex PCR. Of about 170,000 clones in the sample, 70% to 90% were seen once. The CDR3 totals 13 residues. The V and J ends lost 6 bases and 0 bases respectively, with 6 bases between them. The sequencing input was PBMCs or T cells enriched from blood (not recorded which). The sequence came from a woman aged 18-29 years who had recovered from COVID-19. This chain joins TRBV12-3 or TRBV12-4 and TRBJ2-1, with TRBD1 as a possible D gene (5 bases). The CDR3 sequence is CASSDSSYNEQFF. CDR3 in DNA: TGTGCCAGCAGCGACAGCTCCTACAATGAGCAGTTCTTC.